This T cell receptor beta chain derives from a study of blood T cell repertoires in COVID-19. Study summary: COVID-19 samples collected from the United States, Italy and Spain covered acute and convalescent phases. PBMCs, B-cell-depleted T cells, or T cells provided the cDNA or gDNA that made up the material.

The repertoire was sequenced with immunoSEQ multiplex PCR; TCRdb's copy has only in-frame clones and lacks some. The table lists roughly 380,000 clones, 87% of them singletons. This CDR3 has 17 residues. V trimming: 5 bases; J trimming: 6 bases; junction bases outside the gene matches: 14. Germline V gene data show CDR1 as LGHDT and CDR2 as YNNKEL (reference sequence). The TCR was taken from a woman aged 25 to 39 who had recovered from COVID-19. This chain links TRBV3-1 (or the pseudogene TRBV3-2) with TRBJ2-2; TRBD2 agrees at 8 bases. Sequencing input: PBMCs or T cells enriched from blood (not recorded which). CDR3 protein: CASSSSPGRESAGELFF. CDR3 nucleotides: TGTGCCAGCAGCTCCTCCCCCGGGAGGGAGTCCGCCGGGGAGCTGTTTTTT.